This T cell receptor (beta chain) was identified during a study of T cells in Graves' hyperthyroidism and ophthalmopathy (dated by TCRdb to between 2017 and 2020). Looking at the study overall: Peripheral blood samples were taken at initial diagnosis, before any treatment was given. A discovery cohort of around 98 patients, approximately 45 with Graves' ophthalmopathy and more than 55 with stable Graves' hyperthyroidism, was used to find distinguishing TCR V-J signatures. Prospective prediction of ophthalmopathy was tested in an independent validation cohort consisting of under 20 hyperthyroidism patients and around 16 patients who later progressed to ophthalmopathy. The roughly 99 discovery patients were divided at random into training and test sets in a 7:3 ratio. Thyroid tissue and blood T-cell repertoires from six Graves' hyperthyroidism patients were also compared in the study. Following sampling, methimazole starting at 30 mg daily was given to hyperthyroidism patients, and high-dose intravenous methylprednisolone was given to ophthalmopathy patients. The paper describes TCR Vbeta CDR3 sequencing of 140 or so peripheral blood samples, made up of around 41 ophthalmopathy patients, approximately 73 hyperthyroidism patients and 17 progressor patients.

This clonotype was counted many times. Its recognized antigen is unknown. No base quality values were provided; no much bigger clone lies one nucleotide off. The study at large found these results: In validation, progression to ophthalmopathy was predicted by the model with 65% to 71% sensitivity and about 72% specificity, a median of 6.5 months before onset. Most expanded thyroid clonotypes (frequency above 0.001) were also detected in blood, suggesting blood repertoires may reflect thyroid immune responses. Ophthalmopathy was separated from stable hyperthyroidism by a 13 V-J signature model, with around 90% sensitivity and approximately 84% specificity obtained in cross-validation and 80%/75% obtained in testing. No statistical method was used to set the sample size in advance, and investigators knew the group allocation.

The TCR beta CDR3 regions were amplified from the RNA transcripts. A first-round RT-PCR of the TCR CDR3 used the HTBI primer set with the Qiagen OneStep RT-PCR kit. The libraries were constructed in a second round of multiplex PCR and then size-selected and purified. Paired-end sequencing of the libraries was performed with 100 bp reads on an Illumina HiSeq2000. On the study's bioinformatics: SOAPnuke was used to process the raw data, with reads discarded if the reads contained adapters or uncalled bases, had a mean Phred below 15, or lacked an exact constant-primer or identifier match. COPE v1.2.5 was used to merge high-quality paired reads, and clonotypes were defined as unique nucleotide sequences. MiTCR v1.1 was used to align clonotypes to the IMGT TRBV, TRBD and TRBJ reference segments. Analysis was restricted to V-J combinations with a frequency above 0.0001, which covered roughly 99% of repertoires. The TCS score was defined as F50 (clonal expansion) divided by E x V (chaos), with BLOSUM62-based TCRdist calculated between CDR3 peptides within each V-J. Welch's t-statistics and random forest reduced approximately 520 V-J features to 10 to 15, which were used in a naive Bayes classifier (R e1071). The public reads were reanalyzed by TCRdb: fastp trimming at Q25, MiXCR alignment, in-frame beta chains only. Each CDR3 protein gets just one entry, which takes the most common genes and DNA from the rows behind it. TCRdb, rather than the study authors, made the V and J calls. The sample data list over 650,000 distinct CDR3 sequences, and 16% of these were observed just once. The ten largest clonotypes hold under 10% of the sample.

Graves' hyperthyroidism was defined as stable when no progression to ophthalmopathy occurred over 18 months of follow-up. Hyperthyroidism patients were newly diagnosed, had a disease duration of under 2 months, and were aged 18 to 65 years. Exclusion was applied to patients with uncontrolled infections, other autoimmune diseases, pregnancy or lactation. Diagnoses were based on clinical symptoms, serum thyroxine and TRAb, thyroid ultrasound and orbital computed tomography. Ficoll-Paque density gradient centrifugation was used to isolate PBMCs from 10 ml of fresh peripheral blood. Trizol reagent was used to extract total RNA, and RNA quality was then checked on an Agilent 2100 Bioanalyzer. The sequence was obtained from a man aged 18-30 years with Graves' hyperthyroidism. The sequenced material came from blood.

The nucleotide sequence reads as follows: TGCAGTGCCCTTCGTCAGGCCCTACAAGGCGAGCAGTACTTC. It specifies CSALRQALQGEQYF. The rearranged segments are TRBV20-1 and TRBJ2-7; no D gene call is confident. Looking up the germline V gene (reference sequence) yields CDR1 DFQATT and CDR2 SNEGSKA. Reading from cysteine to phenylalanine, the CDR3 counts 14 amino acids. Left in the record is the CDR3 DNA by itself, 42 bases read in frame from the first base. The V end loses 6 bases and the J end loses 6 bases, and a stretch of 21 bases separates them.